Listed here are 24 T cell receptor beta chains from one sample, sequenced in a study of blood T cell repertoires in COVID-19 (dated by TCRdb to 2020 to 2021). The method behind the library was the immunoSEQ multiplex PCR assay. Held by TCRdb, this immuneACCESS table contains in-frame sequences only and omits some clones. Under half of the omission traces to an unresolved V gene where checked; the cause of the rest is unknown. Here the sample has roughly 230,000 clones; roughly 89% occur a single time. Roughly 4.8% of the sample goes to the ten largest clones. Source material: peripheral blood. These receptors were obtained from a woman in her thirties or forties who had recovered from COVID-19.

This chain links TRBV5-1 with TRBJ2-3; 16 nucleotides line up with TRBD2. The CDR3 extends over 22 amino acids. V lost 0 bases and J lost 5; bases outside the gene matches: 18. Germline V gene data show CDR1 as SGHRS and CDR2 as YFSETQ. The CDR3 DNA is TGCGCCAGCAGCTTGGCCGATGATGGGACTAGCGGGAGGGCCGGATTGAGAGATACGCAGTATTTT. Translation gives CASSLADDGTSGRAGLRDTQYF.

The chain's CDR3 is CASIHRQAPNTEAFF. The CDR3 bases are TGTGCCAGCATTCACAGACAGGCGCCGAACACTGAAGCTTTCTTT. The chain has TRBV6-5 and TRBJ1-1; D possibly corresponds to TRBD1 (6 bases). Trimming cost V 7 bases and J 1 base, with 16 bases left between them. The V gene's germline CDR1 is MNHEY and CDR2 SVGAGI. The CDR3 totals 15 residues.

This chain uses TRBV30 with TRBJ1-1, with D unresolved. Trimming cost V 0 bases and J 7 bases, with 9 bases left between them. The germline V gene encodes CDR1 GTSNPN and CDR2 SVGIG (reference sequence). The CDR3 is 12 residues long. The CDR3 sequence: CAWSVREIEAFF. The CDR3 DNA reads TGTGCCTGGAGTGTACGGGAGATTGAAGCTTTCTTT.

DNA for the CDR3: TGTGCCAGTAGTCCCCTCGCGCGATACACTGAAGCTTTCTTT. Its protein is CASSPLARYTEAFF. The chain has TRBV19 and TRBJ1-1; D ambiguous. V lost 5 bases and J lost 3, with 13 bases in between. Germline V gives CDR1 LNHDA, CDR2 SQIVND (reference sequence). The CDR3 contains 14 residues.

This clone was seen a few times. CDR3 bases: TGTGCCAGCAGCTCGGGTCCTGGTGACGAGCAGTACTTC. Translated: CASSSGPGDEQYF. The V and J genes are TRBV7-9 and TRBJ2-7; no definite D call. Germline CDR1 SEHNR, CDR2 FQNEAQ (reference sequence). Trimming cost V 4 bases and J 5 bases, with 12 bases left between them. The CDR3 length is 13 residues.

This chain joins TRBV3-1 (or the pseudogene TRBV3-2) and TRBJ2-6, with 7 bases that match TRBD1. CDR3 size: 18 residues. CDR1 is LGHDT, CDR2 YNNKEL, per germline (reference sequence). Unmatched junction bases numbered 12, after V lost 6 bases and J lost 1 base. CDR3 amino acids: CASRNWAGGTSGANVLTF. The CDR3 DNA follows: TGTGCCAGCAGAAACTGGGCAGGGGGAACGTCTGGGGCCAACGTCCTGACTTTC.

Only a few counts were recorded for this clone. Distinct nucleotide sequences in the sample also encode this CDR3. V is TRBV19 and J is TRBJ2-1, with D possibly being TRBD2 (5 bases). This CDR3 is 14 amino acids long. CDR1 and CDR2 (germline): LNHDA, SQIVND (reference sequence). Trimming took off 3 bases at V and 0 bases at J, with 6 bases between the two ends. The CDR3 DNA reads TGTGCCAGTAGTATCCGGGGCTCCTACAATGAGCAGTTCTTC. Protein sequence: CASSIRGSYNEQFF.

The chain has TRBV18 and TRBJ1-5, with a weak D call TRBD1 (5 bases). The CDR3 runs to 14 residues. V lost 3 bases to trimming and J lost 7 bases, with 13 bases between them. From germline, CDR1 is KGHSH and CDR2 LQKENI. The CDR3 is CASSPSGVSQPQHF. The CDR3 bases are TGTGCCAGCTCACCCTCGGGGGTTTCCCAGCCCCAGCATTTT.

A word on this clone: In the same sample, other DNA sequences code for this CDR3. The genes are TRBV11-2 and TRBJ2-5; 7 bases match TRBD2. This CDR3 is 13 amino acids long. From germline, CDR1 is SGHAT and CDR2 FQNNGV. J lost 5 bases, V lost 3 bases, and 3 bases had no gene match. This CDR3 reads CASSFAGEETQYF. CDR3 nucleotides: TGTGCCAGCAGCTTTGCGGGGGAGGAGACCCAGTACTTC.

This chain connects TRBV11-3 to TRBJ2-3; TRBD1 aligns across 7 bases. Per germline, CDR1 SGHNT and CDR2 YENEEA. CDR3 length: 15 amino acids. The J segment lost 6 bases and the V segment lost 5 bases, leaving 11 bases of the junction unmatched. CDR3 DNA: TGTGCCAGCAGCCAATTCGACAGGGAACAGGATACGCAGTATTTT. Its translation is CASSQFDREQDTQYF.

In DNA form, the CDR3 reads TGTGCCACCAGTGATTTGGAGCAGCAGTTCTTC. Amino acid sequence: CATSDLEQQFF. This chain connects TRBV24-1 to TRBJ2-1; the D is unclear. Trimming stripped 0 bases from V and 11 bases from J, with 4 bases between. Per germline, CDR1 KGHDR and CDR2 SFDVKD. CDR3 length: 11 residues.

The J gene is TRBJ2-7, the V gene TRBV6-2 or TRBV6-3; 10 bases map to TRBD2. Germline CDR1 is MNHEY and CDR2 is SVGEGT. This CDR3 is built from 12 residues. V dropped 5 bases and J dropped 12; count of bases not matched to a gene: 7. This CDR3 is CASSRAGGYVYV. The CDR3 region has the DNA TGTGCCAGCAGTAGAGCGGGAGGGTATGTGTACGTC.

This clone was recorded once. The chain carries TRBV3-1 (or the pseudogene TRBV3-2) and TRBJ1-2; TRBD1 is a possible D gene (5 bases). This CDR3 has 14 residues. V gave up 0 bases and J gave up 8 bases, with 13 bases separating them. The germline CDR1 and CDR2 sequences are LGHDT and YNNKEL (reference sequence). CDR3: CASSQEGVRGGYTF. In nucleotides, the CDR3 is TGTGCCAGCAGCCAAGAAGGGGTCCGCGGAGGCTACACCTTC.

J is TRBJ2-1 and V is TRBV9, with TRBD2 as a possible D gene (6 bases). V lost 6 bases and J 0 bases, leaving 13 bases between the germline ends. Germline loops: CDR1 SGDLS, CDR2 YYNGEE. This CDR3 has 15 residues. The chain's CDR3 is CASTPSGSSYNEQFF. The CDR3, as DNA: TGTGCCAGCACCCCATCCGGGAGCTCCTACAATGAGCAGTTCTTC.

This rearrangement joins TRBV28 to TRBJ2-1; the D is unclear. This CDR3 region has 10 residues. Trimming removed 4 bases from V and 15 bases from J, with 10 bases in between. Germline V gives CDR1 MDHEN, CDR2 SYDVKM. The CDR3, as DNA: TGTGCCAGCAGTTCCTCTAACTCGTTCTTC. Protein: CASSSSNSFF.

CDR3 DNA sequence: TGTGCCAGCCGCGAGGCGGAGCAGTTCTTC. Its translation: CASREAEQFF. The chain has TRBV18 and TRBJ2-1; D not resolved. Trimming cost V 8 bases and J 10 bases, with 9 bases left between them. Germline V gene sequence: CDR1 KGHSH, CDR2 LQKENI. This CDR3 region has 10 residues.

The chain has TRBV9 and TRBJ1-3, with a possible D match to TRBD1 (6 bases). Germline V gives CDR1 SGDLS, CDR2 YYNGEE. This CDR3 region has 16 residues. V gave up 3 bases and J gave up 3 bases, with 16 bases separating them. CDR3 nucleotide sequence: TGTGCCAGCAGCGCCGAGGGGTCAGGGGTTGGAAACACCATATATTTT. Protein: CASSAEGSGVGNTIYF.

This clone was seen only a few times. The rearrangement links TRBV6-5 to TRBJ1-5; 9 nucleotides line up with TRBD1. V was clipped by 6 bases and J by 7 bases; unmatched bases: 7. The CDR3 runs to 14 residues. Germline values: CDR1 MNHEY, CDR2 SVGAGI. CDR3 nucleotides: TGTGCCAGCAGCGTTAACAGGGGGCAACAGCCCCAGCATTTT. It yields the protein CASSVNRGQQPQHF.

The chain couples TRBV11-3 to TRBJ1-1; no clear D gene. The CDR3 contains 12 residues. Germline V gene data show CDR1 as SGHNT and CDR2 as YENEEA. CDR3 DNA: TGTGCAAGCGGGAGGGTGAACACTGAAGCTTTCTTT. It encodes CASGRVNTEAFF.

This clone was seen more than once but under ten times. The rearrangement joins TRBV2 to TRBJ1-1; D remains ambiguous. The CDR3 has 13 residues. V was shortened by 8 bases and J by 1 base, with 11 bases between the two germline ends. The germline gives CDR1 SNHLY, CDR2 FYNNEI. In nucleotides, the CDR3 is TGTGCCAGCCTACACTACTCGAACACTGAAGCTTTCTTT. Translation gives CASLHYSNTEAFF.

The gene calls are TRBV18 and TRBJ1-2, with D possibly TRBD1 on 6 matching bases. The CDR3 covers 13 residues. Germline assignment: CDR1 KGHSH and CDR2 LQKENI. Trimming removed 3 bases from V and 8 bases from J, with 13 bases in between. This chain's CDR3 is CASSPRGAQGYTF. CDR3 bases: TGTGCCAGCTCACCCAGGGGTGCCCAGGGCTACACCTTC.

The rearrangement uses TRBV4-1 and TRBJ2-5; the D gene is possibly TRBD1 (6 bases). This CDR3 has 17 residues. Trimming took off 4 bases at V and 2 bases at J, with 20 bases between the two ends. CDR1 MGHRA and CDR2 YSYEKL come from the germline V gene. CDR3 in DNA: TGCGCCAGCAGCCGCGAATCAACAGGGAGACCACAAGAGACCCAGTACTTC. This encodes CASSRESTGRPQETQYF.

The rearrangement uses TRBV2 and TRBJ1-2; D is possibly TRBD1 (6 bases). CDR3 size: 18 residues. The germline CDR1 and CDR2 sequences are SNHLY and FYNNEI. The V end lost 6 bases, the J end lost 3 bases, and 26 bases lay between the germline ends. Here the CDR3 DNA reads TGTGCCAGCAGCGAAAGATTCCAGATGGCAGGGGTGTACTATGGCTACACCTTC. It encodes CASSERFQMAGVYYGYTF.

The CDR3 DNA sequence: TGTGCCAGCAGCTTTTTCGGGACAGACCTCACCGGGGAGCTGTTTTTT. Encoded protein: CASSFFGTDLTGELFF. The rearrangement joins TRBV6-2 or TRBV6-3 to TRBJ2-2, with 7 bases aligning to TRBD1. CDR1 and CDR2 from the germline V gene are MNHEY and SVGEGT. The CDR3 has 16 residues. Trimming removed 6 bases from V and 4 bases from J; junction bases left unmatched: 11.